These 14 T cell receptor beta chains share one sample of origin, sequenced in a study of blood T cell repertoires in COVID-19. Assay used: immunoSEQ multiplex PCR; TCRdb lists only in-frame clones, some missing. The sample has approximately 300,000 clones, under 90% seen once. What was sequenced was PBMCs or T cells enriched from blood (not recorded which). The receptors come from a man in his fifties or sixties who had recovered from COVID-19.

V and J are TRBV28 and TRBJ1-5; D is perhaps TRBD1 (5 bases). The CDR3 consists of 16 residues. V lost 0 bases and J 5 bases, leaving 14 bases between the germline ends. The germline V gene has CDR1 MDHEN and CDR2 SYDVKM. CDR3 amino acids: CASSLWSGKVDQPQHF. DNA for the CDR3: TGTGCCAGCAGTTTATGGTCAGGGAAGGTCGATCAGCCCCAGCATTTT.

This chain links TRBV6-5 with TRBJ1-1; 8 nucleotides line up with TRBD1. The germline gives CDR1 MNHEY, CDR2 SVGAGI. The V segment lost 6 bases and the J segment 1 base; nucleotides outside the gene matches: 4. This CDR3 comprises 14 residues. For the CDR3, the DNA is TGTGCCAGCAGATCAACAGGGGGGAACACTGAAGCTTTCTTT. This codes for CASRSTGGNTEAFF.

The chain's CDR3 is CASSSPLTGWMASPLHF. The DNA for the CDR3 is TGTGCCAGCAGTTCCCCCTTGACAGGTTGGATGGCTTCACCCCTCCACTTT. This chain uses TRBV6-2 or TRBV6-3 with TRBJ1-6; a possible D gene is TRBD1 (6 bases). CDR1 and CDR2 from the germline V gene are MNHEY and SVGEGT. With 4 bases removed from V and 9 bases from J, the gap between germline ends came to 22 bases. CDR3 size: 17 residues.

The V gene is TRBV18, the J gene TRBJ2-2, with a possible D match to TRBD1 (5 bases). V lost 3 bases and J lost 4, with 6 bases in between. The CDR3 runs 13 residues. Per the germline V gene, CDR1 is KGHSH and CDR2 is LQKENI. The chain's CDR3 is CASSPDITGELFF. DNA for the CDR3: TGTGCCAGCTCACCGGACATCACCGGGGAGCTGTTTTTT.

CDR3 sequence: CASSPRGGPYEQYF. The CDR3 DNA reads as TGTGCCAGCAGCCCTAGGGGGGGCCCCTACGAGCAGTACTTC. The chain links TRBV5-5 to TRBJ2-7, with D perhaps TRBD2 (7 bases). CDR1 and CDR2 (germline): SGHKS, YYEKEE (reference sequence). V lost 4 bases to trimming and J lost 2 bases, with 13 bases between them. The CDR3 sequence is 14 residues long.

This clone came up once. This sequence joins TRBV28 and TRBJ2-5; 8 nucleotides align to TRBD2. The ends lost 4 bases at V and 1 base at J; junction bases unmatched: 8. Looked up from germline, CDR1 is MDHEN and CDR2 is SYDVKM. The CDR3 loop spans 16 amino acids. The CDR3 loop is CASSSWESGSQETQYF. CDR3 coding DNA: TGTGCCAGCAGTTCCTGGGAGAGCGGGAGCCAAGAGACCCAGTACTTC.

V and J are TRBV19 and TRBJ2-5; 8 nucleotides match TRBD1. The junction had 3 bases not matched to a gene; V was cut back by 6 bases and J by 3 bases. This CDR3 has 13 residues. Germline-derived CDR1 and CDR2 are LNHDA and SQIVND (reference sequence). Written as DNA, the CDR3 is TGTGCCAGTAGAGGACAGGGTGAAGAGACCCAGTACTTC. It encodes CASRGQGEETQYF.

The rearrangement uses TRBV7-3 and TRBJ2-1; 9 nucleotides line up with TRBD1. Germline V gives CDR1 SGHTA, CDR2 FQGTGA. V lost 2 bases and J lost 3; bases outside the gene matches: 5. The CDR3 covers 16 residues. The DNA for the CDR3 is TGTGCCAGCAGCTTAGGGGGACAGGGTATCTACAATGAGCAGTTCTTC. Its translation: CASSLGGQGIYNEQFF.

This chain links TRBV7-3 with TRBJ2-3; tentatively, D is TRBD2 (6 bases). Germline V CDR1 and CDR2: SGHTA, FQGTGA. The CDR3 totals 16 residues. Trimming took off 5 bases at V and 0 bases at J, with 15 bases between the two ends. The CDR3 reads CASSQGASVSTDTQYF. CDR3 nucleotide sequence: TGTGCCAGCAGCCAAGGGGCTAGCGTTAGCACAGATACGCAGTATTTT.

The chain carries TRBV5-4 and TRBJ2-5, with 9 bases lining up with TRBD1. V lost 4 bases to trimming and J lost 5 bases; unmatched junction nucleotides: 9. CDR1 is SGHNT and CDR2 is YYREEE in the germline V gene (reference sequence). The CDR3 totals 15 residues. DNA of the CDR3: TGTGCCAGCAGCCCAGTCGGGACAGGGACGGAGACCCAGTACTTC. It translates to CASSPVGTGTETQYF. Full variable domain (remainder filled in from reference TRBV5-4 and TRBJ2-5): ETGVTQSPTHLIKTRGQQVTLRCSSQSGHNTVSWYQQALGQGPQFIFQYYREEENGRGNFPPRFSGLQFPNYSSELNVNALELDDSALYLCASSPVGTGTETQYFGPGTRLLVL.

The chain recombines TRBV6-2 or TRBV6-3 with TRBJ1-4; 10 positions match TRBD1. The length of the CDR3 is 16 residues. CDR1 and CDR2 from the germline V gene are MNHEY and SVGEGT. V gave up 6 bases and J gave up 4 bases; unmatched junction bases: 8. CDR3 bases: TGTGCCAGCAGCCATGACAGGGGGCAGGATAATGAAAAACTGTTTTTT. Encoded protein: CASSHDRGQDNEKLFF.

The chain carries TRBV5-5 and TRBJ1-5; 8 bases agree with TRBD1. The CDR3 is 14 residues long. The germline V gene encodes CDR1 SGHKS and CDR2 YYEKEE (reference sequence). V gave up 0 bases and J gave up 9 bases; unmatched junction bases: 5. Here the CDR3 reads CASSLGPGGSPQHF. DNA for the CDR3: TGTGCCAGCAGCTTGGGACCAGGGGGCTCGCCCCAGCATTTT.

The chain carries TRBV19 and TRBJ2-1, with TRBD1 identical over 11 bases. Germline CDR1 and CDR2: LNHDA and SQIVND (reference sequence). The CDR3 contains 15 residues. Trimming removed 7 bases from V and 4 bases from J; junction bases left unmatched: 6. This chain's CDR3 is CASIPRDRGYNEQFF. The CDR3 DNA follows: TGTGCCAGTATCCCCCGGGACAGGGGGTACAATGAGCAGTTCTTC.

The chain joins TRBV5-4 to TRBJ1-1; 8 bases line up with TRBD1. Losses at the gene ends were 0 bases for V and 1 base for J; bases not matched to a gene: 5. Germline V lookup: CDR1 SGHNT, CDR2 YYREEE (reference sequence). The CDR3 length is 16 residues. CDR3 region: CASSLALGTGNTEAFF. The CDR3 DNA reads as TGTGCCAGCAGCTTGGCATTGGGGACAGGGAACACTGAAGCTTTCTTT.